The 30 T cell receptor beta chains below come from one sample, sequenced in a study of T-cell memory formation after mild COVID-19. TCRdb independently ran MiXCR on the 5' RACE reads; one entry per CDR3 protein. The data hold fewer than 350,000 distinct CDR3 sequences, with under 20% observed a single time. The sequencing input was PBMCs or a T cell subset sorted from them (not recorded which). The receptors here all came from a man younger than 30 who had mild COVID-19 (a few samples of this study predate the infection). Cell type and time point are not known.

In DNA form, the CDR3 reads TGTGCCAGCGGGGTCGAACAGGGAGTACAAGGCTACACCTTC. Amino acid sequence: CASGVEQGVQGYTF. J is TRBJ1-2 and V is TRBV9; tentative D call: TRBD1 (6 bases). Trimming removed 7 bases at V and 8 bases at J, with 21 bases between. The CDR3 totals 14 residues. Germline V gene sequence: CDR1 SGDLS, CDR2 YYNGEE.

This clonotype came up a few times. The chain uses TRBV18 and TRBJ2-7; 11 bases agree with TRBD1. This CDR3 is 15 amino acids long. Germline CDR1 and CDR2: KGHSH and LQKENI. The ends lost 6 bases at V and 1 base at J; junction bases unmatched: 5. The CDR3 DNA follows: TGTGCCAGCTCGTCGGGACAGGGGGAATCCTACGAGCAGTACGTC. The encoded protein is CASSSGQGESYEQYV.

This clonotype was counted many times. This chain uses TRBV28 with TRBJ1-1; D not resolved. Trimming pared 5 bases from V and 4 bases from J, leaving 17 bases between. This CDR3 is built from 15 residues. CDR1 is MDHEN and CDR2 is SYDVKM in the germline V gene. The CDR3 loop is CASSDLLPFGTEAFF. CDR3 nucleotides: TGTGCCAGCAGTGACTTACTGCCCTTCGGCACTGAAGCTTTCTTT. The whole variable domain, filled in from reference TRBV28 and TRBJ1-1, reads DVKVTQSSRYLVKRTGEKVFLECVQDMDHENMFWYRQDPGLGLRLIYFSYDVKMKEKGDIPEGYSVSREKKERFSLILESASTNQTSMYLCASSDLLPFGTEAFFGQGTRLTVV.

The chain couples TRBV7-2 to TRBJ1-6; 9 nucleotides agree with TRBD1. V lost 5 bases to trimming and J lost 10 bases; unmatched junction nucleotides: 9. This CDR3 is 15 amino acids long. Germline V lookup: CDR1 SGHTA, CDR2 FQGNSA. For the CDR3, the DNA is TGTGCCAGCAGCCCGGGACAGGGTTTAACCTCACCCCTCCACTTT. It encodes CASSPGQGLTSPLHF.

This clonotype has just a few counts. V and J are TRBV4-3 and TRBJ2-3; 7 nucleotides agree with TRBD1. Unmatched junction bases numbered 6, after V lost 0 bases and J lost 0 bases. Germline V gives CDR1 LGHNA, CDR2 YSLEER. The CDR3 is made up of 17 amino acids. CDR3: CASSQDLGTDSTDTQYF. CDR3 bases: TGCGCCAGCAGCCAAGACCTAGGGACAGATAGCACAGATACGCAGTATTTT.

Ten or more counts support this clonotype. The chain carries TRBV6-5 and TRBJ1-2; TRBD1 agrees at 7 bases. V dropped 4 bases and J dropped 2; count of bases not matched to a gene: 1. The germline V gene has CDR1 MNHEY and CDR2 SVGAGI. The CDR3 runs 13 residues. The CDR3 region has the DNA TGTGCCAGCAGTTCGACAGGGAACTATGGCTACACCTTC. Translation gives CASSSTGNYGYTF.

In this sample, this clonotype turned up a few times. The genes are TRBV6-5 and TRBJ2-3, with 9 bases that match TRBD2. The CDR3 extends over 15 amino acids. The junction had 7 bases not matched to a gene; V was cut back by 2 bases and J by 7 bases. Germline values: CDR1 MNHEY, CDR2 SVGAGI. This CDR3 is CASSYRLAVRNTQYF. The CDR3 DNA sequence: TGTGCCAGCAGTTACAGACTAGCGGTTCGAAATACGCAGTATTTT.

This clonotype was recorded a few times. The chain carries TRBV25-1 and TRBJ1-2; perhaps TRBD1 as D (5 bases). Trimming removed 1 base at V and 4 bases at J, with 10 bases between. Germline values: CDR1 MGHDK, CDR2 SYGVNS. The CDR3 totals 14 residues. The chain's CDR3 is CASSESVGGYGYTF. CDR3 in DNA: TGTGCCAGCAGTGAATCCGTCGGGGGCTATGGCTACACCTTC.

The chain carries TRBV7-2 and TRBJ1-1; possibly TRBD1 for D (5 bases). V shed 5 bases and J shed 6 bases, with 16 bases lying between them. From germline, CDR1 is SGHTA and CDR2 FQGNSA. The CDR3 is 14 amino acids. The CDR3 region is CASSNLGAWAEAFF. The CDR3 bases are TGTGCCAGCAGCAATCTCGGGGCTTGGGCTGAAGCTTTCTTT.

There are a few counts of this clonotype. V and J are TRBV12-3 or TRBV12-4 and TRBJ1-5; TRBD1 matches 10 bases. This CDR3 spans 14 amino acids. The ends lost 7 bases at V and 11 bases at J; junction bases unmatched: 11. The CDR3 region is CASTPRQGAAAQHF. CDR3 sequence (DNA): TGTGCCAGCACCCCCAGACAGGGGGCGGCGGCCCAGCATTTT.

The chain is built from TRBV20-1 and TRBJ2-1, with TRBD2 identical over 13 bases. After removal of 6 bases from V and 6 bases from J, the junction contained 5 bases not matched to a gene. This CDR3 region has 14 residues. In germline, CDR1 is DFQATT, CDR2 SNEGSKA (reference sequence). The CDR3 spells CSAAGTSGVNEQFF. For the CDR3, the DNA is TGCAGTGCGGCCGGGACTAGCGGGGTCAATGAGCAGTTCTTC.

Many counts were recorded for this clonotype. V usage is TRBV5-1 and J usage is TRBJ2-3; D gene ambiguous. Germline V gene data show CDR1 as SGHRS and CDR2 as YFSETQ. With 2 bases removed from V and 2 bases from J, the gap between germline ends came to 15 bases. The CDR3 spans 16 residues. The CDR3 region is CASSLSRLGPTDTQYF. The CDR3 DNA reads TGCGCCAGCAGCTTAAGCAGGCTTGGGCCCACAGATACGCAGTATTTT. Supplemented by reference TRBV5-1 and TRBJ2-3, the full variable domain reads KAGVTQTPRYLIKTRGQQVTLSCSPISGHRSVSWYQQTPGQGLQFLFEYFSETQRNKGNFPGRFSGRQFSNSRSEMNVSTLELGDSALYLCASSLSRLGPTDTQYFGPGTRLTVL.

The chain is built from TRBV5-1 and TRBJ2-2, with D maybe TRBD1 (5 bases). The CDR3 loop spans 15 amino acids. CDR1 SGHRS and CDR2 YFSETQ come from the germline V gene. V was shortened by 0 bases and J by 1 base, with 7 bases between the two germline ends. In DNA, the CDR3 is TGCGCCAGCAGCTTGGAGGGGTGGAACACCGGGGAGCTGTTTTTT. Translated, it gives CASSLEGWNTGELFF. Complete variable domain (other parts from reference TRBV5-1 and TRBJ2-2): KAGVTQTPRYLIKTRGQQVTLSCSPISGHRSVSWYQQTPGQGLQFLFEYFSETQRNKGNFPGRFSGRQFSNSRSEMNVSTLELGDSALYLCASSLEGWNTGELFFGEGSRLTVL.

This clonotype was observed a few times. This chain connects TRBV28 to TRBJ2-7; 7 bases align to TRBD2. The V gene end was trimmed by 7 bases and the J gene end by 3 bases; junction bases not matched to a gene: 12. The CDR3 consists of 15 residues. The germline gives CDR1 MDHEN, CDR2 SYDVKM. The CDR3 DNA is TGTGCCAGCAAAAAGGGGAGGGACTATTTCTACGAGCAGTACGTC. This gives the protein CASKKGRDYFYEQYV.

This clonotype has just a few counts. The J gene is TRBJ2-3, the V gene TRBV7-2; 7 nucleotides line up with TRBD2. Germline CDR1 reads SGHTA; CDR2 reads FQGNSA. Trimming at V came to 5 bases and at J to 4 bases, leaving 6 bases not matched to a gene. The CDR3 is 14 residues long. CDR3 DNA sequence: TGTGCCAGCAGCGTCCGGGGGGTGGCAGATACGCAGTATTTT. This gives the protein CASSVRGVADTQYF.

This clonotype has just a few counts. The chain combines TRBV7-2 with TRBJ2-3; TRBD2 might be the D (5 bases). The V end lost 7 bases, the J end lost 1 base, and 6 bases lay between the germline ends. The CDR3 has 12 amino acids. Germline CDR1 SGHTA, CDR2 FQGNSA. The CDR3 DNA reads TGTGCCAGCACCGGGGGCACAGATACGCAGTATTTT. Protein product: CASTGGTDTQYF.

The rearrangement joins TRBV5-1 to TRBJ1-1; no definite D call. V was pared by 0 bases and J by 3 bases, with 9 bases between. Looked up from germline, CDR1 is SGHRS and CDR2 is YFSETQ. This CDR3 has 14 amino acids. CDR3 nucleotide sequence: TGCGCCAGCAGCTTGGGCGACAAGTACACTGAAGCTTTCTTT. Encoded protein: CASSLGDKYTEAFF.

The chain employs TRBV6-8 and TRBJ2-3; perhaps TRBD1 as D (6 bases). The ends were cut back, 7 bases at V and 2 bases at J, with 13 bases in the middle. Germline V gene sequence: CDR1 MNHGY, CDR2 SAAAGT. The CDR3 is 14 amino acids. DNA of the CDR3: TGTGCCAGCATCCATGGGGGCTCCACAGATACGCAGTATTTT. This sequence encodes CASIHGGSTDTQYF.

The chain uses TRBV2 and TRBJ1-5; D ambiguous. Germline assignment: CDR1 SNHLY and CDR2 FYNNEI. The ends were cut back, 8 bases at V and 4 bases at J, with 15 bases in the middle. The CDR3 has 14 amino acids. In DNA form, the CDR3 reads TGTGCCAGCGGGAGGGATCCGCAGAATCAGCCCCAGCATTTT. Amino acids: CASGRDPQNQPQHF. The whole variable domain, remainder taken from reference TRBV2 and TRBJ1-5, is EPEVTQTPSHQVTQMGQEVILRCVPISNHLYFYWYRQILGQKVEFLVSFYNNEISEKSEIFDDQFSVERPDGSNFTLKIRSTKLEDSAMYFCASGRDPQNQPQHFGDGTRLSIL.

This clonotype appeared many times. CDR3 sequence: CASSLDRSSYNSPLHF. CDR3 DNA sequence: TGTGCCAGCAGCTTAGACAGAAGCTCCTATAATTCACCCCTCCACTTT. The chain recombines TRBV11-2 with TRBJ1-6, with D uncertain. The CDR3 has 16 residues. CDR1 SGHAT and CDR2 FQNNGV come from the germline V gene. V was cut by 0 bases and J by 0 bases, with 6 bases left in between.

This clonotype was detected only a few times. The rearrangement links TRBV7-2 to TRBJ2-3, with 13 bases that match TRBD2. Trimming cost V 10 bases and J 4 bases; bases outside gene matches: 11. There are 16 residues in the CDR3. Germline V CDR1 and CDR2: SGHTA, FQGNSA. CDR3 sequence: CATKTGLAGPADTQYF. The CDR3 DNA reads as TGTGCCACGAAAACGGGACTAGCGGGACCAGCAGATACGCAGTATTTT.

This clonotype was seen a handful of times. This rearrangement joins TRBV13 to TRBJ1-5; 9 bases are a match to TRBD1. The CDR3 covers 15 residues. V shed 4 bases, J shed 2 bases, and the junction held 3 bases outside the gene matches. From germline, CDR1 is PRHDT and CDR2 FYEKMQ (reference sequence). CDR3 loop: CASSSGQGGNQPQHF. CDR3 coding DNA: TGTGCCAGCAGCTCGGGACAGGGTGGCAATCAGCCCCAGCATTTT.

This chain joins TRBV7-6 and TRBJ2-7; the D is unclear. CDR1 and CDR2 from the germline V gene are SGHVS and FNYEAQ. Trimming took 1 base from V and 2 from J, leaving 9 bases between them. The CDR3 runs to 14 residues. The CDR3 nucleotides read TGTGCCAGCAGCTTAGAGGTCCACGCCTACGAGCAGTACTTC. This encodes CASSLEVHAYEQYF.

This clonotype was recorded a few times. V is TRBV7-2 and J is TRBJ2-3, with a possible D match to TRBD2 (6 bases). The CDR3 loop spans 15 amino acids. The V end was cut by 7 bases, the J end by 2 bases, with 16 bases between. Per germline, CDR1 SGHTA and CDR2 FQGNSA. The CDR3 DNA follows: TGTGCCAGCACCCGCGGAGGGGTCAACACAGATACGCAGTATTTT. It is translated as CASTRGGVNTDTQYF.

The table lists this clonotype with a few counts. The rearrangement links TRBV19 to TRBJ2-3; possibly TRBD2 for D (6 bases). Germline values: CDR1 LNHDA, CDR2 SQIVND (reference sequence). There are 15 residues in the CDR3. V lost 6 bases to trimming and J lost 3 bases, with 16 bases between them. The CDR3 DNA reads TGTGCCAGTAGCGCCCCGCGCCGGGGGACAGATACGCAGTATTTT. Translated: CASSAPRRGTDTQYF.

The table lists this clonotype with many counts. The V gene is TRBV6-5, the J gene TRBJ2-7, with TRBD2 identical over 9 bases. The V and J ends lost 2 bases and 7 bases, in that order; junction bases with no gene match: 9. The V gene's germline CDR1 is MNHEY and CDR2 SVGAGI. This CDR3 contains 15 residues. DNA of the CDR3: TGTGCCAGCAGTTACAAGGCGGGGGGGCTTGGGGAGCAGTACGTC. Protein product: CASSYKAGGLGEQYV.

There are a few counts of this clonotype. V and J are TRBV7-8 and TRBJ1-1; possible D gene TRBD1, 5 bases. V shed 5 bases and J shed 5 bases, with 15 bases lying between them. CDR1 and CDR2 from the germline V gene are SGHVS and FQNEAQ. CDR3 length: 14 residues. As DNA, the CDR3 is TGTGCCAGCAGCGGGGCCGGTATCCGGACTGAAGCTTTCTTT. Protein product: CASSGAGIRTEAFF.

V and J are TRBV4-1 and TRBJ2-2, with D tentatively TRBD2 (5 bases). Germline V gives CDR1 MGHRA, CDR2 YSYEKL. The CDR3 extends over 16 amino acids. The V end was cut by 0 bases, the J end by 3 bases, with 11 bases between. CDR3 in DNA: TGCGCCAGCAGCCAAGATGGCGGGCTGTACACCGGGGAGCTGTTTTTT. Protein: CASSQDGGLYTGELFF.

This clonotype showed up just a few times. The chain uses TRBV7-8 and TRBJ1-2; D call uncertain. Trimming cost V 5 bases and J 3 bases, with 13 bases left between them. Germline CDR1 and CDR2: SGHVS and FQNEAQ. The CDR3 extends over 14 amino acids. The chain's CDR3 is CASSRGRTDYGYTF. CDR3 nucleotide sequence: TGTGCCAGCAGCCGAGGTCGCACGGACTATGGCTACACCTTC.

This chain joins TRBV6-6 and TRBJ1-2; 7 nucleotides align to TRBD1. CDR1 is MNHNY, CDR2 SVGAGI, per germline (reference sequence). This CDR3 has 13 residues. Unmatched junction bases numbered 8, after V lost 5 bases and J lost 8 bases. DNA for the CDR3: TGTGCCAGCAGTACCACAGGGGTGCGGGGCTACACCTTC. Protein product: CASSTTGVRGYTF.